This entry concerns a single TCR beta chain. This CDR3 is 19 amino acids long. How the authors handled the data: Counts of nucleated cells, estimated from reference gene primer amplification, were obtained. Assay: immunoSEQ multiplex PCR; the TCRdb copy retains only in-frame clones and omits some. D and trimming were read from the DNA, whereas the V and J calls and clone size are those reported in that table. Of around 200,000 clones listed, about 90% are singletons. These data are taken from a study of blood T cell repertoires in COVID-19. Enrollees, roughly 18 to 95 years old, lived in approximately 25 US areas.

The chain combines TRBV21-1 with TRBJ2-3; no check of the table's D call, TRBD2, against the DNA was made. TRBV21-1 is tagged as a pseudogene. The sample comprised PBMCs or T cells enriched from blood (not recorded which). This receptor was taken from a woman aged 50 to 60 in a cohort exposed to, infected with or recovered from COVID-19 (not recorded which). In nucleotides, the CDR3 is TGTGCCAGCAGCAAAGCGCTAAGGCTAGCGGGGGAAGACACAGATACGCAGTATTTT. Residues: CASSKALRLAGEDTDTQYF.